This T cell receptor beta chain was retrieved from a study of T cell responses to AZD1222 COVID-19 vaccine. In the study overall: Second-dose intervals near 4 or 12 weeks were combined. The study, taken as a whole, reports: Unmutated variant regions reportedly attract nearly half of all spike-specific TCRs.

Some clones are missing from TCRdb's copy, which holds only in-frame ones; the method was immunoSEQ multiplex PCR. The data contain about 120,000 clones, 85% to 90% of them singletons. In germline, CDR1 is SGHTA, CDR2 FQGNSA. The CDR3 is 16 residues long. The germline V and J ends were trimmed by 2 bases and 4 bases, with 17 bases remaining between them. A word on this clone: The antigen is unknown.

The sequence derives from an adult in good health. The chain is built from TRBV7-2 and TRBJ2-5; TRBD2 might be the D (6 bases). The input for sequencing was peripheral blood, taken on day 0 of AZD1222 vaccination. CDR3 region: CASSLRVGWGGETQYF. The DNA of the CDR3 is TGTGCCAGCAGCTTAAGAGTAGGGTGGGGAGGAGAGACCCAGTACTTC. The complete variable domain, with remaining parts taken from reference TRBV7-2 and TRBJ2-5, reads GAGVSQSPSNKVTEKGKDVELRCDPISGHTALYWYRQSLGQGLEFLIYFQGNSAPDKSGLPSDRFSAERTGGSVSTLTIQRTQQEDSAVYLCASSLRVGWGGETQYFGPGTRLLVL.